These 26 T cell receptor beta chains originate from one sample sequenced in a study of blood T cell repertoires in COVID-19. Using immunoSEQ multiplex PCR, the repertoire was profiled, and TCRdb retains in-frame clones only, with some absent. This sample carries over 100,000 clones, roughly 82% of them seen once, and the ten largest clones take 7% to 9%. Sequenced material: peripheral blood. These receptors all come from an elderly woman with active or convalescent COVID-19.

V is TRBV7-2 and J is TRBJ2-1, with 8 bases matching TRBD2. The germline V gene has CDR1 SGHTA and CDR2 FQGNSA. This CDR3 has 17 residues. The V segment lost 6 bases and the J segment 8 bases; nucleotides outside the gene matches: 18. CDR3 in amino acids: CASSETAGVVLSHEQFF. The CDR3, as DNA: TGTGCCAGCAGTGAAACAGCGGGAGTAGTTTTAAGCCATGAGCAGTTCTTC.

The count of this clone is one. This chain links TRBV23-1 with TRBJ2-4; no firm D call. TRBV23-1 is an ORF; its function is uncertain. The V gene lost 6 bases and the J gene lost 1 base, with 10 bases spanning the gap. The CDR3 consists of 14 residues. DNA of the CDR3: TGCGCCAGCAGCCTACTTTGGGCCAAAAACATTCAGTACTTC. Translation gives CASSLLWAKNIQYF.

V is TRBV3-1 (or the pseudogene TRBV3-2) and J is TRBJ2-1; 13 bases are shared with TRBD2. Germline CDR1 is LGHDT and CDR2 is YNNKEL (reference sequence). The CDR3 has 18 residues. Trimming cost V 0 bases and J 10 bases; bases outside gene matches: 12. The CDR3, as DNA: TGTGCCAGCAGCCAAGAATTCTCCAGGGGACTAGCGGGAAGAGAGCAGTTCTTC. Protein: CASSQEFSRGLAGREQFF.

The chain is built from TRBV27 and TRBJ2-5; 10 bases are shared with TRBD1. The V and J ends lost 10 bases and 3 bases, in that order; junction bases with no gene match: 2. Germline CDR1 MNHEY, CDR2 SMNVEV (reference sequence). The CDR3 sequence is 12 residues long. CDR3 sequence reads: CATGQGEETQYF. The CDR3 DNA reads TGTGCCACAGGACAGGGGGAAGAGACCCAGTACTTC.

The chain uses TRBV5-1 and TRBJ2-1; 8 positions agree with TRBD2. The length of the CDR3 is 14 residues. V lost 8 bases and J lost 0; bases outside the gene matches: 4. CDR1 and CDR2 (germline): SGHRS, YFSETQ. The CDR3 loop reads CASSGASSYNEQFF. The CDR3 DNA sequence: TGCGCCAGTAGCGGGGCGAGCTCCTACAATGAGCAGTTCTTC.

This chain joins TRBV14 and TRBJ1-2; D is unresolved. Trimming left V 1 base short and J 4 bases short, with 4 bases between. Germline CDR1 and CDR2: SGHDN and FVKESK. CDR3 size: 12 residues. The CDR3: CASSQATYGYTF. The CDR3 DNA reads as TGTGCCAGCAGCCAAGCTACCTATGGCTACACCTTC. Full variable domain (rest looked up from reference TRBV14 and TRBJ1-2): EAGVTQFPSHSVIEKGQTVTLRCDPISGHDNLYWYRRVMGKEIKFLLHFVKESKQDESGMPNNRFLAERTGGTYSTLKVQPAELEDSGVYFCASSQATYGYTFGSGTRLTVV.

The V and J genes are TRBV5-6 and TRBJ2-7, with 12 bases identical to TRBD2. Germline trimming cut 5 bases from V and 3 bases from J; bases unmatched to any gene: 9. Germline CDR1 is SGHDT and CDR2 is YYEEEE. The CDR3 extends over 16 amino acids. The CDR3 bases are TGTGCCAGCAGTTCAAGACTAGCGGGAGAGATCTACGAGCAGTACTTC. Its translation: CASSSRLAGEIYEQYF.

The chain recombines TRBV6-4 with TRBJ2-1; no clear D. V was trimmed by 4 bases and J by 2 bases, leaving 12 bases between them. The length of the CDR3 is 15 residues. Germline V CDR1 and CDR2: MRHNA, SNTAGT. CDR3 sequence reads: CASSARDSAYNEQFF. In DNA form, the CDR3 reads TGTGCCAGCAGTGCCCGAGACTCTGCCTACAATGAGCAGTTCTTC.

The genes are TRBV19 and TRBJ1-5; 10 positions agree with TRBD1. The germline V gene encodes CDR1 LNHDA and CDR2 SQIVND (reference sequence). Trimming took 9 bases from V and 6 from J; bases not matched to a gene: 5. The CDR3 runs to 13 residues. This CDR3 is CASAGTGAQPQHF. The CDR3, as DNA: TGTGCCAGCGCGGGGACAGGGGCTCAGCCCCAGCATTTT. The complete variable domain, with remaining parts taken from reference TRBV19 and TRBJ1-5, reads DGGITQSPKYLFRKEGQNVTLSCEQNLNHDAMYWYRQDPGQGLRLIYYSQIVNDFQKGDIAEGYSVSREKKESFPLTVTSAQKNPTAFYLCASAGTGAQPQHFGDGTRLSIL.

CDR3 sequence reads: CASKREGQSTGELFF. CDR3 DNA sequence: TGCGCCAGTAAGCGGGAGGGCCAGAGCACCGGGGAGCTGTTTTTT. J is TRBJ2-2 and V is TRBV5-1, with 10 bases fitting TRBD2. From germline, CDR1 is SGHRS and CDR2 YFSETQ. The CDR3 extends over 15 amino acids. Trimming cost V 8 bases and J 4 bases; bases outside gene matches: 8.

This chain connects TRBV27 to TRBJ1-1; D is perhaps TRBD1 (5 bases). The length of the CDR3 is 13 residues. Per germline, CDR1 MNHEY and CDR2 SMNVEV (reference sequence). Trimming cost V 6 bases and J 1 base, with 9 bases left between them. Here the CDR3 reads CASRKQANTEAFF. The CDR3 DNA sequence: TGTGCCAGCAGAAAACAGGCGAACACTGAAGCTTTCTTT.

The chain has TRBV5-6 and TRBJ2-5; 7 bases align to TRBD1. Germline loops: CDR1 SGHDT, CDR2 YYEEEE. The CDR3 length is 15 residues. Losses at the gene ends were 2 bases for V and 2 bases for J; bases not matched to a gene: 6. The CDR3 DNA reads TGTGCCAGCAGCTTTTCGACAGGGTATCAAGAGACCCAGTACTTC. This codes for CASSFSTGYQETQYF.

This clone was seen only a few times. The gene calls are TRBV5-4 and TRBJ2-5; D is unclear. CDR1 SGHNT and CDR2 YYREEE come from the germline V gene (reference sequence). The V end lost 0 bases, the J end lost 2 bases, and 5 bases lay between the germline ends. The CDR3 has 13 amino acids. The CDR3 DNA is TGTGCCAGCAGCTTGGGTCAACAAGAGACCCAGTACTTC. It specifies CASSLGQQETQYF. The full variable domain, with the rest looked up from reference TRBV5-4 and TRBJ2-5, is ETGVTQSPTHLIKTRGQQVTLRCSSQSGHNTVSWYQQALGQGPQFIFQYYREEENGRGNFPPRFSGLQFPNYSSELNVNALELDDSALYLCASSLGQQETQYFGPGTRLLVL.

This clone occurred once. The chain recombines TRBV5-1 with TRBJ2-7; D remains ambiguous. Germline V CDR1 and CDR2: SGHRS, YFSETQ. V lost 0 bases and J 6 bases, leaving 16 bases between the germline ends. This CDR3 is built from 15 residues. The DNA for the CDR3 is TGCGCCAGCAGCTTGGTAGGCAGTTTGGGCCGCGAGCAGTACTTC. Encoded protein: CASSLVGSLGREQYF. The whole variable domain, remainder taken from reference TRBV5-1 and TRBJ2-7, is KAGVTQTPRYLIKTRGQQVTLSCSPISGHRSVSWYQQTPGQGLQFLFEYFSETQRNKGNFPGRFSGRQFSNSRSEMNVSTLELGDSALYLCASSLVGSLGREQYFGPGTRLTVT.

The chain combines TRBV7-9 with TRBJ2-1; tentatively, D is TRBD2 (6 bases). The CDR3 consists of 15 residues. With 1 base removed from V and 7 bases from J, the gap between germline ends came to 14 bases. Germline CDR1 and CDR2: SEHNR and FQNEAQ (reference sequence). CDR3 loop: CASSLGQTGGNEQFF. The CDR3 DNA sequence: TGTGCCAGCAGCTTAGGACAAACCGGAGGGAATGAGCAGTTCTTC.

The rearrangement links TRBV5-1 to TRBJ1-1, with D unresolved. Trimming left V 5 bases short and J 0 bases short, with 14 bases between. The V gene's germline CDR1 is SGHRS and CDR2 YFSETQ. The CDR3 has 15 amino acids. In nucleotides, the CDR3 is TGCGCCAGCAGTCCGACGGCAGGCATGAACACTGAAGCTTTCTTT. Its protein is CASSPTAGMNTEAFF.

Here the CDR3 reads CASSPGGINQPQHF. The CDR3 DNA reads TGTGCCAGCAGTCCAGGGGGAATTAATCAGCCCCAGCATTTT. The chain recombines TRBV25-1 with TRBJ1-5, with 7 nucleotides matching TRBD1. This CDR3 is built from 14 residues. J was trimmed by 4 bases and V by 5 bases; bases with no gene match: 5. From germline, CDR1 is MGHDK and CDR2 SYGVNS.

This chain uses TRBV7-8 with TRBJ2-7, with a tentative D call TRBD2 (5 bases). Trimming stripped 5 bases from V and 4 bases from J, with 15 bases between. The CDR3 has 14 residues. Germline V gene data show CDR1 as SGHVS and CDR2 as FQNEAQ. The CDR3 loop reads CASSLVAGQYEQYF. Here the CDR3 DNA reads TGTGCCAGCAGCCTCGTGGCGGGCCAATACGAGCAGTACTTC.

This clone was seen only a few times. The rearrangement uses TRBV7-2 and TRBJ1-1; no clear D gene. The V end lost 0 bases, the J end lost 1 base, and 9 bases lay between the germline ends. Looked up from germline, CDR1 is SGHTA and CDR2 is FQGNSA. The CDR3 extends over 15 amino acids. CDR3 nucleotides: TGTGCCAGCAGCTTAGCGCTCCAGGCGAACACTGAAGCTTTCTTT. Translated, it gives CASSLALQANTEAFF.

The chain combines TRBV7-2 with TRBJ2-7, with 8 bases fitting TRBD2. V was clipped by 4 bases and J by 2 bases; unmatched bases: 7. The germline V gene encodes CDR1 SGHTA and CDR2 FQGNSA. The CDR3 has 15 residues. This CDR3 is CASSSTSGGTYEQYF. The CDR3 DNA reads TGTGCCAGCAGCTCTACTAGCGGCGGTACCTACGAGCAGTACTTC.

The CDR3 loop reads CASSLEASGVGNEQFF. Here the CDR3 DNA reads TGCGCCAGCAGCTTGGAGGCTAGCGGGGTGGGGAATGAGCAGTTCTTC. The chain has TRBV5-1 and TRBJ2-1, with TRBD2 matching over 9 bases. The CDR3 runs to 16 residues. The V and J ends lost 0 bases and 7 bases, in that order; junction bases with no gene match: 8. The germline gives CDR1 SGHRS, CDR2 YFSETQ.

This clone was counted a single time. Sequence at one end of the junction differs from germline and may be a read error. This sequence joins TRBV27 and TRBJ1-4, with a tentative D call TRBD1 (6 bases). This CDR3 contains 16 residues. Germline lookup yields CDR1 MNHEY and CDR2 SMNVEV (reference sequence). The CDR3 sequence: CASSLIGRGAGFKMIF. CDR3 nucleotides: TGTGCCAGCAGTTTAATTGGACGGGGGGCGGGCTTTAAAATGATTTTT.

The DNA of the CDR3 is TGTGCCACCAGTGCCTTAGCGGGTCAGCACAATGAGCAGTTCTTC. It codes for CATSALAGQHNEQFF. The chain uses TRBV24-1 and TRBJ2-1; 7 bases align to TRBD2. CDR3 length: 15 residues. The ends lost 5 bases at V and 5 bases at J; junction bases unmatched: 8. Germline CDR1 KGHDR, CDR2 SFDVKD.

V usage is TRBV9 and J usage is TRBJ2-7; D perhaps matches TRBD1 (6 bases). The V and J ends lost 0 bases and 4 bases respectively, with 17 bases between them. CDR1 is SGDLS, CDR2 YYNGEE, per germline. This CDR3 is 16 amino acids long. The CDR3 region has the DNA TGTGCCAGCAGCGTAGGAGGGGGAGAGGGGGTTTACGAGCAGTACTTC. It translates to CASSVGGGEGVYEQYF.

This clone has only a few counts. Different DNA sequences within this sample yield the same CDR3. This chain uses TRBV7-3 with TRBJ2-2, with D unclear. The length of the CDR3 is 12 residues. Germline CDR1 SGHTA, CDR2 FQGTGA. The V and J ends lost 6 bases and 3 bases respectively, with 5 bases between them. In nucleotides, the CDR3 is TGTGCCAGCAGTCCTTACACCGGGGAGCTGTTTTTT. This sequence encodes CASSPYTGELFF.

V gene TRBV11-2 combines with J gene TRBJ2-7; 7 bases match TRBD2. V gave up 5 bases and J gave up 2 bases; unmatched junction bases: 6. Germline CDR1 and CDR2: SGHAT and FQNNGV. This CDR3 has 14 amino acids. CDR3 sequence: CASSPASGPYEQYF. CDR3 DNA: TGTGCCAGCAGCCCCGCTAGCGGACCCTACGAGCAGTACTTC.